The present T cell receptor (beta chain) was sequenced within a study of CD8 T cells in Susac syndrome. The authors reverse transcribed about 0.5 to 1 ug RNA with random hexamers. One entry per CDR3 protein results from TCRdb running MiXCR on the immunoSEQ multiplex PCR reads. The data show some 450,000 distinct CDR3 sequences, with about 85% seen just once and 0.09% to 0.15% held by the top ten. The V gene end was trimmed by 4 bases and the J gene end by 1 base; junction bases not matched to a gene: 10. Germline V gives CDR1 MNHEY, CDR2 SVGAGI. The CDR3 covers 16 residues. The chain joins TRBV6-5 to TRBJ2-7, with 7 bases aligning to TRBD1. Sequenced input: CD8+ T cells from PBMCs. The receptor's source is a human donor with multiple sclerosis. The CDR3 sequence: CASSSPGQSLSYEQYF. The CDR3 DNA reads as TGTGCCAGCAGTTCCCCGGGACAGTCATTATCCTACGAGCAGTACTTC.